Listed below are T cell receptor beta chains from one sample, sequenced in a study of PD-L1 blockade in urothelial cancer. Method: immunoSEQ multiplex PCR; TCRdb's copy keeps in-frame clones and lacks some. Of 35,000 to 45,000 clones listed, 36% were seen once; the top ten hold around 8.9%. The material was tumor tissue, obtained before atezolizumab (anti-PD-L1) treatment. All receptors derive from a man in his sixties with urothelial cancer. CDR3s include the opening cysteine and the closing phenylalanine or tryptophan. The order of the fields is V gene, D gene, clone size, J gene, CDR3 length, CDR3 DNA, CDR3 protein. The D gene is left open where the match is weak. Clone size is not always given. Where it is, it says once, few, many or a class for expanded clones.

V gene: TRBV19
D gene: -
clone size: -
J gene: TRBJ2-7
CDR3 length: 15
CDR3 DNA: TGTGCCAGTAGTATTGGGTACGTGGAAGCCTACGAGCAGTACTTC
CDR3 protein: CASSIGYVEAYEQYF

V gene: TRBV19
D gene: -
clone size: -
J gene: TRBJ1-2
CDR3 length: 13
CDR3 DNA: TGTGCCAGTAGTCCGGACAGTAACTATGGCTACACCTTC
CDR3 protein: CASSPDSNYGYTF

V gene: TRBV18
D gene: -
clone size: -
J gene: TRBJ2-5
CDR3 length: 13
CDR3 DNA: TGTGCCAGCTCAATTTCTCGGGCCGAGACCCAGTACTTC
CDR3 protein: CASSISRAETQYF

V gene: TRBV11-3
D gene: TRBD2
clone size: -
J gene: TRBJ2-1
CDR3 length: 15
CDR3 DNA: TGTGCCAGCAGCTTTTTCTCGGGAGGGCGCAATGAGCAGTTCTTC
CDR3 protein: CASSFFSGGRNEQFF

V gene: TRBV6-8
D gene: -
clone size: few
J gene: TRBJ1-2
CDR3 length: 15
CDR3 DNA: TGTGCCAGCAGTTACTCGATGCGCCACATGGCAGGCTACACCTTC
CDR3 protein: CASSYSMRHMAGYTF

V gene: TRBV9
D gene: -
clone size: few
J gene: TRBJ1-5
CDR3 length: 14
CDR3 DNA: TGTGCCAGCAGCGCCGACGGGTCCAATCAGCCCCAGCATTTT
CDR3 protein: CASSADGSNQPQHF

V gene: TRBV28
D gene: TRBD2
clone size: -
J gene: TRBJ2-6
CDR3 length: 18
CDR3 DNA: TGTGCCAGCAACCTAGGACTAGCGGGAGGTTCAGGGGCCAACGTCCTGACTTTC
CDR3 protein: CASNLGLAGGSGANVLTF

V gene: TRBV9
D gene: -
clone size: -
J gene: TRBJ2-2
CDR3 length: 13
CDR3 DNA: TGTGCCAGCAGCGTAGAAGAGGGAGGGGAGCTGTTTTTT
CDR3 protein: CASSVEEGGELFF

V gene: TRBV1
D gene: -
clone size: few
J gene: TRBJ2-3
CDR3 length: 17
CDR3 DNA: TGCGCCAGCAGCCAGCTCCCGGGACAGGGGATCCCAGATACGCAGTATTTT
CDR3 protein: CASSQLPGQGIPDTQYF

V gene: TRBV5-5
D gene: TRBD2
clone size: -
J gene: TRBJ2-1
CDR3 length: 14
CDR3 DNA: TGTGCCAGCAGCCAGACTAGCGGGGACAATGAGCAGTTCTTC
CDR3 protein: CASSQTSGDNEQFF

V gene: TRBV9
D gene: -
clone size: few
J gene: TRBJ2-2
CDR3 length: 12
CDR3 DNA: TGTGCCAGCGGCAGATACACCGGGGAGCTGTTTTTT
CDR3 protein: CASGRYTGELFF

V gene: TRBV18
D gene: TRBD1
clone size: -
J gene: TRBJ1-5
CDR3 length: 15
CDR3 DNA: TGTGCCAGCTCACTCCTAGGGACAGGGACTCAGCCCCAGCATTTT
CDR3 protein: CASSLLGTGTQPQHF

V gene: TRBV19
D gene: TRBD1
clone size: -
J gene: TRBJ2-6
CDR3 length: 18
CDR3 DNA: TGTGCCAGTAGGGGCGCTGGGACAGGGGGTACTGGGGCCAACGTCCTGACTTTC
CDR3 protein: CASRGAGTGGTGANVLTF

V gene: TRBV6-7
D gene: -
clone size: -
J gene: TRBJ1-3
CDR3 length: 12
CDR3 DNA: TGTGCCAGCAGTTCCACCAGAAACACCATATATTTT
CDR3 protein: CASSSTRNTIYF

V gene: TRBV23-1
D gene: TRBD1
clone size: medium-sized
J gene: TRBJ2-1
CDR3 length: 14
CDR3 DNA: TGCGCCAGCAGTCTGGGACAGGGATACAATGAGCAGTTCTTC
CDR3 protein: CASSLGQGYNEQFF

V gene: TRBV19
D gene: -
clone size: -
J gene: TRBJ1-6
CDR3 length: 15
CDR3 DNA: TGTGCCAGTAGTATGGGGATTGGAAATAATTCACCCCTCCACTTT
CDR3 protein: CASSMGIGNNSPLHF

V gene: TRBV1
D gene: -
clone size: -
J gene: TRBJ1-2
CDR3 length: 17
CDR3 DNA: TGCGCCAGCAGCCTTACACCGGGACAGGGGACGAACTATGGCTACACCTTC
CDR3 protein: CASSLTPGQGTNYGYTF

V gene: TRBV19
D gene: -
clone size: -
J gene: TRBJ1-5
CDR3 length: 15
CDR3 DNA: TGTGCCAGTAGTATATCCAAGTATAGCAATCAGCCCCAGCATTTT
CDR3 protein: CASSISKYSNQPQHF

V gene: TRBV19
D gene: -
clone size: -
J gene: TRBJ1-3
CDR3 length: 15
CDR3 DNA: TGTGCCAGTAGCACCGACTTTAGGGCAGGAAACACCATATATTTT
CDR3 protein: CASSTDFRAGNTIYF

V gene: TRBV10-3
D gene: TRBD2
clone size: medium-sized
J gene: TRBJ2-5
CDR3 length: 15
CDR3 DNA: TGTGCCATCAGTGAGGCTAGCGGGGGACAAGAGACCCAGTACTTC
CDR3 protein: CAISEASGGQETQYF